The next 20 T cell receptor beta chains were all read from a single sample in a study of T cells in Graves' hyperthyroidism and ophthalmopathy. Regions amplified from RNA transcripts were the TCR beta CDR3 regions. First-round RT-PCR of the TCR CDR3 relied on the HTBI primer set. TCRdb redid the calling of the multiplex PCR reads with MiXCR, one entry per CDR3 protein. The sample shows almost 500,000 distinct CDR3 sequences, about 22% of them seen only once. Sequences were obtained from blood. The receptors were sampled from a woman in her 70s with Graves' ophthalmopathy.

Comments on this clonotype: A read error may produce the germline difference seen at one junction end. The J gene is TRBJ2-2, the V gene TRBV5-1; D is unclear. The germline V gene has CDR1 SGHRS and CDR2 YFSETQ. CDR3 size: 15 residues. CDR3 bases: TGCGCCGGCAGCTTTGCCAACTCGAACACCGGGGAGCTGTTTTTT. Translating gives CAGSFANSNTGELFF.

Details on this clonotype: The junction shows a germline mismatch at one end, possibly a read error. The chain recombines TRBV6-5 with TRBJ2-1, with 11 bases aligning to TRBD2. This CDR3 region has 17 residues. Germline V gives CDR1 MNHEY, CDR2 SVGAGI. CDR3 coding DNA: TGTGCCAGCAGTTACCGGACTAGCGGGCCTACCTACAATGGGCAGTTCTTC. It translates to CASSYRTSGPTYNGQFF.

V usage is TRBV18 and J usage is TRBJ1-3; D unresolved. The CDR3 is 16 residues long. V was shortened by 1 base and J by 0 bases, with 10 bases between the two germline ends. Germline V gives CDR1 KGHSH, CDR2 LQKENI. The CDR3 spells CASSPQAGISGNTIYF. As DNA, the CDR3 is TGTGCCAGCTCACCACAAGCGGGGATCTCTGGAAACACCATATATTTT.

Ten or more counts support this clonotype. V is TRBV28 and J is TRBJ2-7, with D perhaps assigned TRBD1 or TRBD2 (5 bases each). The length of the CDR3 is 16 residues. The germline gives CDR1 MDHEN, CDR2 SYDVKM. V lost 4 bases and J 3 bases, leaving 19 bases between the germline ends. CDR3 nucleotide sequence: TGTGCCAGCAGTTCCGGGGCTGCCGGGCGGTTCTACGAGCAGTACTTC. Its protein is CASSSGAAGRFYEQYF.

CDR3 in amino acids: CASSPSPGVYEQYF. In DNA form, the CDR3 reads TGTGCCAGCAGCCCCTCCCCAGGGGTCTACGAGCAGTACTTC. The gene calls are TRBV4-2 and TRBJ2-7; maybe TRBD1 (6 bases). The CDR3 has 14 amino acids. The V end was cut by 4 bases, the J end by 3 bases, with 13 bases between. The germline CDR1 and CDR2 sequences are LGHNA and YNFKEQ.

This clonotype was recorded once. The gene calls are TRBV15 and TRBJ1-4, with D possibly being TRBD1 (6 bases). CDR1 is LNHNV, CDR2 YYDKDF, per germline (reference sequence). Trimming took off 3 bases at V and 0 bases at J, with 17 bases between the two ends. The CDR3 contains 18 residues. CDR3 protein: CATSRGTGGRSTNEKLFF. The CDR3 bases are TGTGCCACCAGCAGGGGGACGGGGGGGCGCTCAACTAATGAAAAACTGTTTTTT.

In this sample, this clonotype turned up a few times. The genes are TRBV28 and TRBJ1-2; 10 positions agree with TRBD1. CDR3 length: 14 amino acids. The V segment lost 2 bases and the J segment 8 bases; nucleotides outside the gene matches: 5. Germline CDR1 and CDR2: MDHEN and SYDVKM. The CDR3 DNA reads TGTGCCAGCAGTTTAGCGACAGGGGGCTTGGGCTACACCTTC. Translation: CASSLATGGLGYTF.

The chain employs TRBV19 and TRBJ1-2; 10 bases agree with TRBD1. Germline values: CDR1 LNHDA, CDR2 SQIVND (reference sequence). The CDR3 spans 16 residues. J gave up 4 bases and V 6 bases, and 11 bases lay outside the gene matches. The DNA of the CDR3 is TGTGCCAGTAGCACTATCCGGGACAGGGGTATCTATGGCTACACCTTC. Translating it yields CASSTIRDRGIYGYTF.

The chain uses TRBV4-1 and TRBJ2-5; 10 bases agree with TRBD2. With 2 bases clipped from V and 3 bases from J, the junction kept 9 bases outside the gene matches. There are 17 residues in the CDR3. Per germline, CDR1 MGHRA and CDR2 YSYEKL. CDR3 sequence: CASSQPSGLAGEETQYF. The DNA of the CDR3 is TGCGCCAGCAGCCAACCGTCGGGGCTAGCGGGAGAAGAGACCCAGTACTTC.

This clonotype was seen many times. The V call is TRBV9, the J call TRBJ2-1; TRBD2 aligns across 12 bases. Trimming cost V 0 bases and J 8 bases; bases outside gene matches: 9. CDR3 length: 17 residues. Per the germline V gene, CDR1 is SGDLS and CDR2 is YYNGEE. The CDR3 DNA is TGTGCCAGCAGCGTAGAGCCTAGCGGGAGGGCCAGGGATGAGCAGTTCTTC. Protein: CASSVEPSGRARDEQFF.

The CDR3 nucleotides read TGTGCCAGTTTTAGCGGGAGTGTAACCGGGGAGCTGTTTTTT. Amino acids: CASFSGSVTGELFF. The genes are TRBV27 and TRBJ2-2, with 9 bases fitting TRBD2. Trimming took 9 bases from V and 5 from J; bases not matched to a gene: 7. The CDR3 runs 14 residues. Germline V gene data show CDR1 as MNHEY and CDR2 as SMNVEV (reference sequence).

The chain carries TRBV6-1 and TRBJ1-3; D is ambiguous. Trimming took 7 bases from V and 2 from J, leaving 6 bases between them. Germline V gene sequence: CDR1 MNHNS, CDR2 SASEGT. There are 12 residues in the CDR3. The CDR3 region is CASKEPGNTIYF. DNA for the CDR3: TGTGCCAGCAAAGAACCTGGAAACACCATATATTTT.

This clonotype was picked up a small number of times. The V and J genes are TRBV19 and TRBJ1-1; D remains ambiguous. The CDR3 extends over 15 amino acids. Between the trimmed V and J ends, which lost 6 bases and 0 bases, there was a span of 14 bases. Germline V gene lookup returns CDR1 LNHDA and CDR2 SQIVND (reference sequence). CDR3 nucleotide sequence: TGTGCCAGTAGCATGCGACGGGAGATGAACACTGAAGCTTTCTTT. This translates into CASSMRREMNTEAFF.

The rearrangement joins TRBV7-3 to TRBJ2-1; the match to TRBD1 covers 11 bases. J gave up 1 base and V 5 bases, and 13 bases lay outside the gene matches. Looked up from germline, CDR1 is SGHTA and CDR2 is FQGTGA. This CDR3 is built from 19 residues. The CDR3 spells CASSPGTGGLRGSYNEQFF. CDR3 coding DNA: TGTGCCAGCAGCCCCGGGACAGGGGGGCTCCGGGGGTCCTACAATGAGCAGTTCTTC.

This clonotype was detected many times. The chain recombines TRBV19 with TRBJ1-1; tentatively, D is TRBD1 (5 bases). Per germline, CDR1 LNHDA and CDR2 SQIVND (reference sequence). V dropped 4 bases and J dropped 3 bases, with 9 bases sitting between them. This CDR3 is 13 amino acids long. In DNA form, the CDR3 reads TGTGCCAGTAGTAACTGGGACCACACTGAAGCTTTCTTT. Translation gives CASSNWDHTEAFF. The variable domain in full, completed from reference TRBV19 and TRBJ1-1, reads DGGITQSPKYLFRKEGQNVTLSCEQNLNHDAMYWYRQDPGQGLRLIYYSQIVNDFQKGDIAEGYSVSREKKESFPLTVTSAQKNPTAFYLCASSNWDHTEAFFGQGTRLTVV.

This chain connects TRBV30 to TRBJ1-2; D is undetermined. Deletions cut 0 bases from V and 5 bases from J, with 10 bases between. Per germline, CDR1 GTSNPN and CDR2 SVGIG (reference sequence). The CDR3 runs 13 residues. CDR3 nucleotides: TGTGCCTGGAGTGTGAAAGCGACATATGGCTACACCTTC. It specifies CAWSVKATYGYTF.

The CDR3 region is CASSYSIWTSGTNTQYF. CDR3 sequence (DNA): TGTGCCAGCAGTTACTCGATATGGACTAGCGGGACAAATACGCAGTATTTT. The chain links TRBV6-6 to TRBJ2-3; 12 positions agree with TRBD2. Germline CDR1 and CDR2: MNHNY and SVGAGI (reference sequence). The CDR3 has 17 residues. J gave up 7 bases and V 0 bases, and 8 bases lay outside the gene matches.

This clonotype was counted only a few times. This chain connects TRBV6-1 to TRBJ1-6; D remains unclear. Germline V gene data show CDR1 as MNHNS and CDR2 as SASEGT. The CDR3 contains 14 residues. Trimming took 0 bases from V and 11 from J, leaving 11 bases between them. The CDR3 nucleotides read TGTGCCAGCAGTGAAGCGGGTGAGGGCACACCCCTCCACTTT. Its protein product is CASSEAGEGTPLHF.

This CDR3 reads CASRQDQGFNQPQHF. For the CDR3, the DNA is TGTGCCAGTAGACAGGATCAGGGATTCAATCAGCCCCAGCATTTT. The genes are TRBV19 and TRBJ1-5, with a weak D call TRBD1 (5 bases). Trimming took 6 bases from V and 3 from J, leaving 15 bases between them. Germline V gene data show CDR1 as LNHDA and CDR2 as SQIVND (reference sequence). CDR3 size: 15 residues. Drawing the rest from reference TRBV19 and TRBJ1-5, the complete variable domain is DGGITQSPKYLFRKEGQNVTLSCEQNLNHDAMYWYRQDPGQGLRLIYYSQIVNDFQKGDIAEGYSVSREKKESFPLTVTSAQKNPTAFYLCASRQDQGFNQPQHFGDGTRLSIL.

The V gene is TRBV9, the J gene TRBJ2-3; 7 bases agree with TRBD2. The CDR3 consists of 14 residues. Germline CDR1 reads SGDLS; CDR2 reads YYNGEE. V lost 4 bases, J lost 6 bases, and 8 bases stayed unmatched. CDR3 DNA sequence: TGTGCCAGCAGCCTAAAACCCGGGGGGGATACGCAGTATTTT. Encoded protein: CASSLKPGGDTQYF.